The next 8 T cell receptor beta chains were all read from a single sample in a study of cytomegalovirus exposure and HLA in healthy donors. Vbeta (60) and Jbeta (13) primers were used in the PCR. Data came from immunoSEQ multiplex PCR; TCRdb stores just in-frame clones and leaves some out. Among approximately 100,000 clones listed, roughly 69% were seen once. Input material: PBMCs. The receptors were gathered from a human donor in good health.

The rearrangement links TRBV28 to TRBJ2-3; tentatively, D is TRBD2 (6 bases). The germline CDR1 and CDR2 sequences are MDHEN and SYDVKM. Trimming left V 8 bases short and J 1 base short, with 13 bases between. The CDR3 covers 14 residues. DNA of the CDR3: TGTGCCAGCTGGGGAGGATCCGGCACAGATACGCAGTATTTT. Encoded protein: CASWGGSGTDTQYF.

This rearrangement joins TRBV11-2 to TRBJ1-6; tentatively, D is TRBD1 (6 bases). The CDR3 runs to 15 residues. Germline CDR1 and CDR2: SGHAT and FQNNGV. The V gene lost 0 bases and the J gene lost 9 bases, with 12 bases spanning the gap. DNA for the CDR3: TGTGCCAGCAGCTTAGATCCCAGGGGTCGTTCACCCCTCCACTTT. It yields the protein CASSLDPRGRSPLHF.

The chain is built from TRBV27 and TRBJ1-1, with TRBD1 as a possible D gene (5 bases). Germline CDR1 reads MNHEY; CDR2 reads SMNVEV (reference sequence). The CDR3 extends over 13 amino acids. V gave up 3 bases and J gave up 7 bases, with 12 bases separating them. In DNA, the CDR3 is TGTGCCAGCAGTTTCCTTCAGGGAGGTGAAGCTTTCTTT. Protein sequence: CASSFLQGGEAFF.

On this clone: One end of the junction does not line up with germline, which may come from a read error. This rearrangement joins TRBV7-8 to TRBJ1-1, with TRBD1 matching 8 bases. The germline gives CDR1 SGHVS, CDR2 FQNEAQ. The CDR3 consists of 11 residues. CDR3 residues: CASSLGQVWDF. In nucleotides, the CDR3 is TGTGCCAGCAGCTTGGGACAGGTTTGGGATTTT. The whole variable domain, remainder taken from reference TRBV7-8 and TRBJ1-1, is GAGVSQSPRYKVAKRGQDVALRCDPISGHVSLFWYQQALGQGPEFLTYFQNEAQLDKSGLPSDRFFAERPEGSVSTLKIQRTQQEDSAVYLCASSLGQVWDFGQGTRLTVV.

This chain uses TRBV7-9 with TRBJ1-1, with D possibly matching TRBD1 (5 bases). V was shortened by 5 bases and J by 1 base, with 14 bases between the two germline ends. The CDR3 spans 15 residues. In germline, CDR1 is SEHNR, CDR2 FQNEAQ (reference sequence). The CDR3 sequence is CASSVRDFTNTEAFF. CDR3 DNA sequence: TGTGCCAGCAGCGTCCGGGACTTTACGAACACTGAAGCTTTCTTT. Together with reference TRBV7-9 and TRBJ1-1, the CDR3 gives the full variable domain: DTGVSQNPRHKITKRGQNVTFRCDPISEHNRLYWYRQTLGQGPEFLTYFQNEAQLEKSRLLSDRFSAERPKGSFSTLEIQRTEQGDSAMYLCASSVRDFTNTEAFFGQGTRLTVV.

The chain carries TRBV27 and TRBJ2-7, with D perhaps matching TRBD1 (5 bases). V was cut by 5 bases and J by 0 bases, with 8 bases left in between. The CDR3 is made up of 13 amino acids. Germline lookup yields CDR1 MNHEY and CDR2 SMNVEV (reference sequence). CDR3 coding DNA: TGTGCCAGCAGTCGAGACAGCTCCTACGAGCAGTACTTC. Its translation: CASSRDSSYEQYF.

This clone was seen a single time. V gene TRBV19 combines with J gene TRBJ1-2; D perhaps matches TRBD1 (5 bases). Trimming left V 0 bases short and J 2 bases short, with 16 bases between. Looked up from germline, CDR1 is LNHDA and CDR2 is SQIVND (reference sequence). The CDR3 covers 17 residues. The DNA for the CDR3 is TGTGCCAGTAGTATAGATCACAGGCCTTACTCCAACTATGGCTACACCTTC. It is translated as CASSIDHRPYSNYGYTF.

This clone was detected only a few times. The V gene is TRBV5-6, the J gene TRBJ2-7; D ambiguous. CDR1 and CDR2 (germline): SGHDT, YYEEEE. V lost 4 bases and J 2 bases, leaving 7 bases between the germline ends. CDR3 size: 12 residues. Here the CDR3 reads CASSLYPYEQYF. The CDR3 DNA is TGTGCCAGCAGCCTGTATCCCTACGAGCAGTACTTC.